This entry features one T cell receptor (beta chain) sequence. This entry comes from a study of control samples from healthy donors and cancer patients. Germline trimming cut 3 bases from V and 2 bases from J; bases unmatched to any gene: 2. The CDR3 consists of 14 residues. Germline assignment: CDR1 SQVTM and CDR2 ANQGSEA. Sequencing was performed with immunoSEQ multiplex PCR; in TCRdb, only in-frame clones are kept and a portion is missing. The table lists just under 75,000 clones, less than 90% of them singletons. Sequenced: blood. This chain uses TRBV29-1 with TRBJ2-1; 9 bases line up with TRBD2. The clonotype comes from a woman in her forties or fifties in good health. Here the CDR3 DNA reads TGCAGCGTTGATAGCGGGGGTCCCTACAATGAGCAGTTCTTC. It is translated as CSVDSGGPYNEQFF.